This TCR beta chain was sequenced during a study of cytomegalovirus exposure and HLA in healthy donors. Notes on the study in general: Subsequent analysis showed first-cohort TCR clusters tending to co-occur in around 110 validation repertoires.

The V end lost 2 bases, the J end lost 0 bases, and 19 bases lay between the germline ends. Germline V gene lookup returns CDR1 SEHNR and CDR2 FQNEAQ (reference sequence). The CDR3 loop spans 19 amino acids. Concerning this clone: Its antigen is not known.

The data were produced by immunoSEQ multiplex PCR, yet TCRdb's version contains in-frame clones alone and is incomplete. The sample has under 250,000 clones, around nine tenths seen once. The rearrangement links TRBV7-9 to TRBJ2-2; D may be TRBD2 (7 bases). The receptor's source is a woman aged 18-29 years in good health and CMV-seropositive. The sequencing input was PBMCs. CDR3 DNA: TGTGCCAGCAGCTTAATGAGGGGGAGGGGTCTGCCGAACACCGGGGAGCTGTTTTTT. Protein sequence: CASSLMRGRGLPNTGELFF.